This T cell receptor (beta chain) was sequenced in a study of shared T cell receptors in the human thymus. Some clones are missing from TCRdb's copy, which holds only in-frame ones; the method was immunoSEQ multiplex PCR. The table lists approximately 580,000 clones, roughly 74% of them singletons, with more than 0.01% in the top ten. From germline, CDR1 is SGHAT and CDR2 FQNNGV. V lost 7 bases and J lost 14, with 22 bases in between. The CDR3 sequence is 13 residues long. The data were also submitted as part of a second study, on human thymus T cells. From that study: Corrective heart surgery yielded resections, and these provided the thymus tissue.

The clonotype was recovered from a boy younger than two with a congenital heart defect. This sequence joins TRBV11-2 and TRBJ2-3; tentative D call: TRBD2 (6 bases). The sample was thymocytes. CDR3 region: CASTPAGTPIGYF. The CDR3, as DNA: TGTGCCAGCACTCCTGCGGGGACGCCAATTGGGTATTTT.